These 22 T cell receptor beta chains share one sample of origin, sequenced in a study of T cell repertoires in cytomegalovirus infection. One entry per CDR3 protein, called by TCRdb with MiXCR from the reads. The table shows 740,000 or so distinct CDR3 sequences, with roughly 35% occurring only once. The material sequenced was PBMCs. Every receptor here comes from a human donor in good health (CMV status not recorded). Some clones in this sample may be carry-over from other donors' samples.

In this sample, this clonotype turned up a few times. This chain connects TRBV6-1 to TRBJ1-6; 8 nucleotides align to TRBD1. Germline values: CDR1 MNHNS, CDR2 SASEGT. The CDR3 extends over 15 amino acids. After removal of 7 bases from V and 9 bases from J, the junction contained 11 bases not matched to a gene. The CDR3, as DNA: TGTGCCAGCACGGGACAGGCAAAACGGGGTTCACCCCTCCACTTT. The encoded protein is CASTGQAKRGSPLHF.

A few counts support this clonotype. The V call is TRBV30, the J call TRBJ1-5, with D possibly matching TRBD1 (5 bases). With 5 bases removed from V and 6 bases from J, the gap between germline ends came to 14 bases. The CDR3 length is 13 residues. Germline V lookup: CDR1 GTSNPN, CDR2 SVGIG (reference sequence). The CDR3 reads CAWGTPGSQPQHF. CDR3 in DNA: TGTGCCTGGGGGACCCCAGGTAGTCAGCCCCAGCATTTT. Looking up the rest from reference TRBV30 and TRBJ1-5 gives the full variable domain: SQTIHQWPATLVQPVGSPLSLECTVEGTSNPNLYWYRQAAGRGLQLLFYSVGIGQISSEVPQNLSASRPQDRQFILSSKKLLLSDSGFYLCAWGTPGSQPQHFGDGTRLSIL.

Concerning this clonotype: The junction differs from germline at one of its ends, possibly a read error. This chain links TRBV4-2 with TRBJ1-4, with D uncertain. Germline CDR1 and CDR2: LGHNA and YNFKEQ. The CDR3 covers 17 residues. CDR3 sequence (DNA): TGTGCCAGCAGCCAAGATCTCCCGTCTGCTAGCCTTGAAAATCTGTTTTTT. Amino acid sequence: CASSQDLPSASLENLFF.

This clonotype was counted ten times or more. The chain uses TRBV12-3 or TRBV12-4 and TRBJ2-2, with D perhaps TRBD1 (5 bases). Between the trimmed V and J ends, which lost 4 bases and 1 base, there was a span of 7 bases. This CDR3 region has 14 residues. CDR3 coding DNA: TGTGCCAGCAGTTCAGACAGGAACACCGGGGAGCTGTTTTTT. Amino acid sequence: CASSSDRNTGELFF.

This sequence joins TRBV7-2 and TRBJ1-6; TRBD1 might be the D (5 bases). CDR3 length equals 16 residues. From germline, CDR1 is SGHTA and CDR2 FQGNSA. V gave up 4 bases and J gave up 7 bases, with 17 bases separating them. CDR3 in DNA: TGTGCCAGCAGCTCCCTTGAGTGGGGGAACAATTCACCCCTCCACTTT. Translating gives CASSSLEWGNNSPLHF.

The chain uses TRBV20-1 and TRBJ1-2; D call uncertain. The length of the CDR3 is 12 residues. Germline lookup yields CDR1 DFQATT and CDR2 SNEGSKA (reference sequence). Trimming shortened V by 0 bases and J by 8 bases, and 10 bases separated the two germline ends. The CDR3, as DNA: TGCAGTGCTAGAGATAGGGCCCTGGGCTACACCTTC. It codes for CSARDRALGYTF.

This clonotype turned up a few times. The chain is built from TRBV7-8 and TRBJ2-3; TRBD2 aligns across 10 bases. The CDR3 consists of 20 residues. The trim removed 0 bases at V and 0 bases at J, leaving 12 bases unmatched. Germline values: CDR1 SGHVS, CDR2 FQNEAQ. CDR3 amino acids: CASSLASSGGGRTSTDTQYF. The DNA of the CDR3 is TGTGCCAGCAGCTTAGCGTCAAGCGGGGGGGGCCGTACTAGCACAGATACGCAGTATTTT.

In its sample, this clonotype was seen once. This chain links TRBV19 with TRBJ1-5; D possibly corresponds to TRBD1 (6 bases). The CDR3 totals 16 residues. The germline V gene has CDR1 LNHDA and CDR2 SQIVND (reference sequence). V lost 6 bases and J lost 0, with 15 bases in between. The CDR3 here is CASSRFPGASNQPQHF. The CDR3 nucleotides are TGTGCCAGTAGCCGATTCCCAGGGGCTAGCAATCAGCCCCAGCATTTT.

Only a few counts were recorded for this clonotype. CDR3 amino acids: CASSKTSLSYEQYF. CDR3 DNA: TGTGCCAGCAGTAAGACTAGTTTATCCTACGAGCAGTACTTC. The V call is TRBV28, the J call TRBJ2-7; weak D call: TRBD2 (6 bases). This CDR3 comprises 14 residues. From germline, CDR1 is MDHEN and CDR2 SYDVKM. Trimming pared 5 bases from V and 1 base from J, leaving 12 bases between.

The rearrangement uses TRBV5-4 and TRBJ2-1, with 8 bases aligning to TRBD1. Germline lookup yields CDR1 SGHNT and CDR2 YYREEE (reference sequence). The CDR3 has 14 amino acids. The chain's CDR3 is CVMTGELSYNEQFF. The CDR3, as DNA: TGTGTTATGACAGGGGAACTCTCCTACAATGAGCAGTTCTTC.

V usage is TRBV6-5 and J usage is TRBJ1-2; the D is unclear. Germline assignment: CDR1 MNHEY and CDR2 SVGAGI. The CDR3 loop spans 11 amino acids. The germline V and J ends were trimmed by 8 bases and 3 bases, with 7 bases remaining between them. For the CDR3, the DNA is TGTGCCAGCGGCGGCCACTATGGCTACACCTTC. It is translated as CASGGHYGYTF.

The CDR3 loop is CASRRTGSNQPQHF. The DNA for the CDR3 is TGTGCCAGCAGACGGACAGGGAGCAATCAGCCCCAGCATTTT. The genes are TRBV12-3 or TRBV12-4 and TRBJ1-5; TRBD1 aligns across 8 bases. V lost 6 bases and J lost 1; bases outside the gene matches: 2. CDR3 length: 14 residues.

The chain links TRBV7-3 to TRBJ2-1, with TRBD2 as a possible D gene (7 bases). Germline CDR1 reads SGHTA; CDR2 reads FQGTGA. Between the trimmed V and J ends, which lost 3 bases and 8 bases, there was a span of 14 bases. The CDR3 has 14 residues. CDR3 DNA: TGTGCCAGCAGCTTGGGGGGGGCGGGCGATGAGCAGTTCTTC. It yields the protein CASSLGGAGDEQFF.

This clonotype was detected a few times. The V gene is TRBV12-3 or TRBV12-4, the J gene TRBJ2-3; maybe TRBD2 (6 bases). Trimming removed 11 bases from V and 0 bases from J, with 9 bases in between. This CDR3 comprises 12 residues. The CDR3 loop is CAVGTSTDTQYF. The CDR3 coding sequence is TGTGCCGTTGGGACTAGCACAGATACGCAGTATTTT.

This rearrangement joins TRBV7-2 to TRBJ1-4, with TRBD1 matching over 9 bases. Germline V gene lookup returns CDR1 SGHTA and CDR2 FQGNSA. The CDR3 sequence is 16 residues long. The V and J ends lost 3 bases and 4 bases, in that order; junction bases with no gene match: 6. In DNA, the CDR3 is TGTGCCAGCAGCTTGTATTGGGGACAGGGTAATGAAAAACTGTTTTTT. Translation gives CASSLYWGQGNEKLFF.

This chain uses TRBV6-1 with TRBJ1-2, with no clear D. The V gene's germline CDR1 is MNHNS and CDR2 SASEGT. This CDR3 has 13 amino acids. V lost 4 bases and J lost 4, with 10 bases in between. The CDR3 region has the DNA TGTGCCAGCAGTGTAATGGGGTTCTATGGCTACACCTTC. Amino acids: CASSVMGFYGYTF.

This clonotype was seen a few times. The genes are TRBV28 and TRBJ1-5; 8 nucleotides match TRBD1. CDR3 length equals 15 residues. In germline, CDR1 is MDHEN, CDR2 SYDVKM. Trimming took 4 bases from V and 2 from J; bases not matched to a gene: 4. CDR3 residues: CASSSLQGGNQPQHF. DNA of the CDR3: TGTGCCAGCAGTTCGTTACAGGGGGGCAATCAGCCCCAGCATTTT.

This clonotype was observed at least ten times. The chain is built from TRBV7-2 and TRBJ1-2; a possible D gene is TRBD1 (5 bases). The ends were cut back, 4 bases at V and 0 bases at J, with 18 bases in the middle. Germline lookup yields CDR1 SGHTA and CDR2 FQGNSA. The CDR3 is made up of 17 amino acids. In DNA, the CDR3 is TGTGCCAGCAGCTCCTCGGCCGGGACCCGAGCTAACTATGGCTACACCTTC. It is translated as CASSSSAGTRANYGYTF.

The chain is built from TRBV28 and TRBJ2-5; 11 nucleotides match TRBD2. V was clipped by 5 bases and J by 3 bases; unmatched bases: 11. CDR1 and CDR2 (germline): MDHEN, SYDVKM. The CDR3 extends over 17 amino acids. CDR3 residues: CASSRRTSGLGKETQYF. CDR3 coding DNA: TGTGCCAGCAGTCGCAGGACTAGCGGGTTGGGGAAAGAGACCCAGTACTTC.

The rearrangement links TRBV7-2 to TRBJ2-5, with 8 bases matching TRBD1. The CDR3 covers 15 residues. The germline V gene has CDR1 SGHTA and CDR2 FQGNSA. V was clipped by 4 bases and J by 2 bases; unmatched bases: 6. The CDR3 reads CASSYRQGPQETQYF. The CDR3 nucleotides read TGTGCCAGCAGCTACCGACAGGGGCCACAAGAGACCCAGTACTTC.

The rearrangement uses TRBV12-3 or TRBV12-4 and TRBJ1-2; D is perhaps TRBD1 (6 bases). This CDR3 contains 15 residues. V gave up 2 bases and J gave up 5 bases, with 15 bases separating them. The CDR3 coding sequence is TGTGCCAGCAGTTTAAGTGGACAGCAACAGTATGGCTACACCTTC. It is translated as CASSLSGQQQYGYTF.

The sample holds a few counts of this clonotype. The rearrangement joins TRBV27 to TRBJ2-1, with D uncertain. V lost 3 bases and J 4 bases, leaving 19 bases between the germline ends. The V gene's germline CDR1 is MNHEY and CDR2 SMNVEV (reference sequence). The CDR3 loop spans 17 amino acids. CDR3 bases: TGTGCCAGCAGTTTTCTTTTCGGCACTTCCTCGTACAATGAGCAGTTCTTC. Translation: CASSFLFGTSSYNEQFF.